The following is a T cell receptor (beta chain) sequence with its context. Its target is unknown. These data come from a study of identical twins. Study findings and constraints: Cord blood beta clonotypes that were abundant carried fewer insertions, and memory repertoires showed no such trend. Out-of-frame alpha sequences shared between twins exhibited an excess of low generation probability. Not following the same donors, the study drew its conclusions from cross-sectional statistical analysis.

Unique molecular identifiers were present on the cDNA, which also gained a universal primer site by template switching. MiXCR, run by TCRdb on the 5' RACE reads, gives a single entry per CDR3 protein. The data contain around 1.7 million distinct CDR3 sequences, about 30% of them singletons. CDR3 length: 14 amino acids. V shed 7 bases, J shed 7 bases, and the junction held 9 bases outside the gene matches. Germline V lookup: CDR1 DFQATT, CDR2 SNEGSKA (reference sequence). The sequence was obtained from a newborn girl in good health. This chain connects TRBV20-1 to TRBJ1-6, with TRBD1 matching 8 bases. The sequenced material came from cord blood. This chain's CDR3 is CSVSKTGANSPLHF. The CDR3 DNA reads TGCAGTGTTAGTAAGACAGGGGCGAATTCACCCCTCCACTTT.